This passage covers 27 T cell receptor beta chains from one sample sequenced in a study of T cell responses to AZD1222 COVID-19 vaccine. This table comes from immunoSEQ multiplex PCR, and its TCRdb copy is limited to in-frame clones, with some not included. The data hold around 150,000 clones, with roughly 94% observed a single time. The starting material was peripheral blood, obtained 28 days after the second AZD1222 dose. Receptor source: an adult who received the AZD1222 COVID-19 vaccine.

This chain connects TRBV5-1 to TRBJ1-5; perhaps TRBD1 as D (5 bases). This CDR3 is built from 14 residues. Trimming removed 1 base from V and 4 bases from J, with 9 bases in between. Germline values: CDR1 SGHRS, CDR2 YFSETQ. CDR3 nucleotide sequence: TGCGCCAGCAGCTTGAAGGGACGGAATCAGCCCCAGCATTTT. It encodes CASSLKGRNQPQHF.

The chain has TRBV7-6 and TRBJ2-1; no reliable D call. V was shortened by 4 bases and J by 10 bases, with 8 bases between the two germline ends. Per the germline V gene, CDR1 is SGHVS and CDR2 is FNYEAQ. This CDR3 is 11 amino acids long. CDR3 in DNA: TGTGCCAGCAGCTCCGGACCGGAGCAGTTCTTC. Protein sequence: CASSSGPEQFF.

This clone has only a few counts. The rearrangement joins TRBV19 to TRBJ2-4; a possible D gene is TRBD1 (5 bases). In germline, CDR1 is LNHDA, CDR2 SQIVND (reference sequence). V was cut by 3 bases and J by 4 bases, with 13 bases left in between. This CDR3 comprises 15 residues. CDR3 DNA: TGTGCCAGTAGTATTACGGCCAGGGTGAAAAACATTCAGTACTTC. Translating gives CASSITARVKNIQYF.

This clone was recorded once. The rearrangement joins TRBV4-2 to TRBJ2-1; D is undetermined. The germline gives CDR1 LGHNA, CDR2 YNFKEQ. V lost 1 base and J lost 7, with 5 bases in between. The CDR3 spans 12 residues. The CDR3 coding sequence is TGTGCCAGCAGCCAAGGTAGTAATGAGCAGTTCTTC. It yields the protein CASSQGSNEQFF.

The chain joins TRBV19 to TRBJ2-3, with 7 bases matching TRBD1. This CDR3 has 15 residues. CDR1 and CDR2 (germline): LNHDA, SQIVND (reference sequence). J lost 1 base, V lost 8 bases, and 9 bases had no gene match. The CDR3 DNA follows: TGTGCCAGTCGACGGCGGACAGGAGGCACAGATACGCAGTATTTT. Its protein is CASRRRTGGTDTQYF.

In this sample, this clone turned up once. This chain links TRBV4-2 with TRBJ1-4, with 7 bases that match TRBD1. After removal of 3 bases from V and 8 bases from J, the junction contained 6 bases not matched to a gene. CDR3 size: 14 residues. Germline assignment: CDR1 LGHNA and CDR2 YNFKEQ. DNA for the CDR3: TGTGCCAGCAGCCAGACAGGGAAGGGCGAAAAACTGTTTTTT. This gives the protein CASSQTGKGEKLFF.

This chain links TRBV25-1 with TRBJ1-6; D remains ambiguous. Trimming pared 5 bases from V and 6 bases from J, leaving 8 bases between. This CDR3 region has 13 residues. Germline V gene sequence: CDR1 MGHDK, CDR2 SYGVNS. CDR3 sequence reads: CASSPIFNSPLHF. DNA of the CDR3: TGTGCCAGCAGTCCCATCTTTAATTCACCCCTCCACTTT.

V and J are TRBV13 and TRBJ2-7; D is unresolved. Germline V gives CDR1 PRHDT, CDR2 FYEKMQ (reference sequence). V shed 5 bases and J shed 0 bases, with 14 bases lying between them. CDR3 length: 15 amino acids. CDR3 DNA sequence: TGTGCCAGCAGCGCGGAACCCACTCCCTCCTACGAGCAGTACTTC. It specifies CASSAEPTPSYEQYF.

This clone was found once. The genes are TRBV11-2 and TRBJ2-2; D is undetermined. V lost 5 bases, J lost 3 bases, and 7 bases lay in between. Germline V gene data show CDR1 as SGHAT and CDR2 as FQNNGV. CDR3 size: 13 residues. Here the CDR3 DNA reads TGTGCCAGCAGCGTAACAGACACCGGGGAGCTGTTTTTT. The encoded protein is CASSVTDTGELFF. Full variable domain (outside the CDR3, taken from reference TRBV11-2 and TRBJ2-2): EAGVAQSPRYKIIEKRQSVAFWCNPISGHATLYWYQQILGQGPKLLIQFQNNGVVDDSQLPKDRFSAERLKGVDSTLKIQPAKLEDSAVYLCASSVTDTGELFFGEGSRLTVL.

The chain's CDR3 is CSASWGGETSREQYF. DNA for the CDR3: TGCAGTGCTAGTTGGGGGGGGGAGACTAGCAGAGAGCAGTACTTC. The chain carries TRBV20-1 and TRBJ2-7; 7 positions agree with TRBD2. Trimming took 3 bases from V and 7 from J; bases not matched to a gene: 15. Germline V gives CDR1 DFQATT, CDR2 SNEGSKA (reference sequence). This CDR3 has 15 residues.

V usage is TRBV6-5 and J usage is TRBJ2-1; TRBD2 might be the D (5 bases). With 8 bases removed from V and 5 bases from J, the gap between germline ends came to 16 bases. CDR1 is MNHEY, CDR2 SVGAGI, per germline. The CDR3 runs 14 residues. The CDR3 protein is CASFGLAVDNEQFF. DNA for the CDR3: TGTGCCAGCTTCGGGCTAGCAGTTGACAATGAGCAGTTCTTC.

The chain has TRBV4-3 and TRBJ2-1, with 10 bases matching TRBD2. J gave up 6 bases and V 0 bases, and 5 bases lay outside the gene matches. The CDR3 sequence is 16 residues long. Germline lookup yields CDR1 LGHNA and CDR2 YSLEER. CDR3 sequence (DNA): TGCGCCAGCAGCCAAGATGGAGCGGGAGGGCCCAATGAGCAGTTCTTC. As protein: CASSQDGAGGPNEQFF.

This clone was observed a single time. Written as DNA, the CDR3 is TGTGCCAGCAGCCTCGGGACAGCGAACTCTGGAAACACCATATATTTT. This translates into CASSLGTANSGNTIYF. The V gene is TRBV7-8, the J gene TRBJ1-3; the match to TRBD1 covers 7 bases. Germline CDR1 reads SGHVS; CDR2 reads FQNEAQ. This CDR3 region has 16 residues. J lost 0 bases, V lost 5 bases, and 7 bases had no gene match.

V usage is TRBV19 and J usage is TRBJ1-2; 8 bases are a match to TRBD1. Germline V lookup: CDR1 LNHDA, CDR2 SQIVND (reference sequence). This CDR3 has 15 residues. V shed 3 bases and J 4 bases; nucleotides not matched to a gene: 7. CDR3 nucleotides: TGTGCCAGTAGTATCGACAGGGGCCGAGGCTATGGCTACACCTTC. Amino acid sequence: CASSIDRGRGYGYTF. Full variable domain (missing parts from reference TRBV19 and TRBJ1-2): DGGITQSPKYLFRKEGQNVTLSCEQNLNHDAMYWYRQDPGQGLRLIYYSQIVNDFQKGDIAEGYSVSREKKESFPLTVTSAQKNPTAFYLCASSIDRGRGYGYTFGSGTRLTVV.

The chain employs TRBV19 and TRBJ1-2; TRBD1 matches at 11 bases. Losses at the gene ends were 3 bases for V and 6 bases for J; bases not matched to a gene: 3. Germline assignment: CDR1 LNHDA and CDR2 SQIVND (reference sequence). This CDR3 is built from 14 residues. This CDR3 is CASSIGGQGDGYTF. CDR3 sequence (DNA): TGTGCCAGTAGTATTGGGGGACAGGGGGATGGCTACACCTTC.

The V and J genes are TRBV18 and TRBJ2-7; D call uncertain. Trimming shortened V by 2 bases and J by 3 bases, and 11 bases separated the two germline ends. Per germline, CDR1 KGHSH and CDR2 LQKENI. The CDR3 loop spans 14 amino acids. The DNA of the CDR3 is TGTGCCAGCTCACCAAGGAGCGCCGACTACGAGCAGTACTTC. This encodes CASSPRSADYEQYF.

The chain employs TRBV6-4 and TRBJ2-1; 7 bases are shared with TRBD1. The CDR3 contains 13 residues. CDR1 and CDR2 (germline): MRHNA, SNTAGT. The junction had 0 bases not matched to a gene; V was cut back by 2 bases and J by 5 bases. CDR3 amino acids: CASSDRGHNEQFF. DNA of the CDR3: TGTGCCAGCAGTGACAGGGGGCACAATGAGCAGTTCTTC.

This clone was found once. This chain uses TRBV6-6 with TRBJ2-7, with 9 nucleotides matching TRBD1. The CDR3 spans 14 residues. Per the germline V gene, CDR1 is MNHNY and CDR2 is SVGAGI (reference sequence). Trimming at V came to 4 bases and at J to 5 bases, leaving 6 bases not matched to a gene. This chain's CDR3 is CASSSGQGRNEQYF. The CDR3 region has the DNA TGTGCCAGCAGTTCCGGACAGGGGAGGAACGAGCAGTACTTC.

The V call is TRBV3-1 (or the pseudogene TRBV3-2), the J call TRBJ1-2; D uncertain. The germline CDR1 and CDR2 sequences are LGHDT and YNNKEL (reference sequence). CDR3 length: 13 residues. Trimming pared 3 bases from V and 2 bases from J, leaving 7 bases between. In DNA form, the CDR3 reads TGTGCCAGCAGCCACGGGCCGAACTATGGCTACACCTTC. It specifies CASSHGPNYGYTF.

The chain joins TRBV7-2 to TRBJ1-1; tentatively, D is TRBD1 (5 bases). This CDR3 has 14 residues. Per the germline V gene, CDR1 is SGHTA and CDR2 is FQGNSA. V shed 2 bases and J shed 5 bases, with 12 bases lying between them. CDR3 DNA: TGTGCCAGCAGCTTAAGCCGGGGCCGGACTGAAGCTTTCTTT. It is translated as CASSLSRGRTEAFF.

This clone was observed once. Written as DNA, the CDR3 is TGTGCCAGCAGCATGCAGGGGGAGCCCCAGCATTTT. Translation: CASSMQGEPQHF. The V gene is TRBV6-5, the J gene TRBJ1-5; 7 bases match TRBD1. V trimming: 6 bases; J trimming: 8 bases; junction bases outside the gene matches: 4. Germline assignment: CDR1 MNHEY and CDR2 SVGAGI. There are 12 residues in the CDR3.

The chain uses TRBV19 and TRBJ2-1, with 11 bases aligning to TRBD2. The CDR3 extends over 16 amino acids. The junction had 4 bases not matched to a gene; V was cut back by 6 bases and J by 0 bases. Germline V lookup: CDR1 LNHDA, CDR2 SQIVND (reference sequence). This chain's CDR3 is CASSLLAGASYNEQFF. The DNA of the CDR3 is TGTGCCAGTAGCCTACTAGCGGGGGCCTCCTACAATGAGCAGTTCTTC.

The chain joins TRBV3-1 (or the pseudogene TRBV3-2) to TRBJ1-3; TRBD1 aligns across 7 bases. Germline CDR1 LGHDT, CDR2 YNNKEL (reference sequence). Trimming at V came to 6 bases and at J to 3 bases, leaving 14 bases not matched to a gene. This CDR3 has 17 amino acids. CDR3 amino acids: CASSVASRGGYGNTIYF. DNA of the CDR3: TGTGCCAGCAGTGTAGCCTCTCGAGGGGGCTATGGAAACACCATATATTTT.

The count of this clone is one. The chain carries TRBV28 and TRBJ2-1; 7 bases are shared with TRBD2. After removal of 5 bases from V and 9 bases from J, the junction contained 10 bases not matched to a gene. In germline, CDR1 is MDHEN, CDR2 SYDVKM. There are 14 residues in the CDR3. The CDR3 DNA follows: TGTGCCAGCAGTGACCTTCTAGCGGAGGGTGAGCAGTTCTTC. It specifies CASSDLLAEGEQFF.

This sequence joins TRBV5-1 and TRBJ2-5; D is unresolved. Germline V gives CDR1 SGHRS, CDR2 YFSETQ. The CDR3 has 14 residues. V shed 7 bases and J shed 5 bases, with 18 bases lying between them. This CDR3 reads CASRLTGPPETQYF. CDR3 sequence (DNA): TGCGCCAGCCGCCTTACCGGACCCCCCGAGACCCAGTACTTC. The complete variable domain, with remaining parts taken from reference TRBV5-1 and TRBJ2-5, reads KAGVTQTPRYLIKTRGQQVTLSCSPISGHRSVSWYQQTPGQGLQFLFEYFSETQRNKGNFPGRFSGRQFSNSRSEMNVSTLELGDSALYLCASRLTGPPETQYFGPGTRLLVL.

The sample holds a few counts of this clone. The chain combines TRBV5-8 with TRBJ2-2; no clear D. The CDR3 is made up of 14 amino acids. CDR1 is SGHTS, CDR2 YDEGEE, per germline. V lost 6 bases, J lost 3 bases, and 12 bases lay in between. CDR3 DNA: TGTGCCAGCACCCATACAGAGTACACCGGGGAGCTGTTTTTT. Translation: CASTHTEYTGELFF. Together with reference TRBV5-8 and TRBJ2-2, the CDR3 gives the full variable domain: EAGVTQSPTHLIKTRGQQATLRCSPISGHTSVYWYQQALGLGLQFLLWYDEGEERNRGNFPPRFSGRQFPNYSSELNVNALELEDSALYLCASTHTEYTGELFFGEGSRLTVL.

The chain carries TRBV30 and TRBJ2-7, with D hard to call. The CDR3 covers 14 residues. Between the trimmed V and J ends, which lost 0 bases and 7 bases, there was a span of 16 bases. The germline V gene has CDR1 GTSNPN and CDR2 SVGIG (reference sequence). CDR3 nucleotides: TGTGCCTGGAGTGTACTTGTGGAGCTAGGAGAGCAGTACTTC. Translation: CAWSVLVELGEQYF.